Below are 31 T cell receptor beta chains sequenced from a single sample in a study of blood T cell repertoires in COVID-19. The assay was immunoSEQ multiplex PCR, and TCRdb's table has in-frame clones only and misses some. The sample lists some 250,000 clones, around 90% occurring once. Sequencing was performed on peripheral blood. The receptor set was obtained from a man aged 60-69 years who had recovered from COVID-19.

The chain uses TRBV2 and TRBJ1-1; D is possibly TRBD1 (6 bases). Germline V gives CDR1 SNHLY, CDR2 FYNNEI. This CDR3 region has 14 residues. The V end was cut by 4 bases, the J end by 3 bases, with 12 bases between. The DNA of the CDR3 is TGTGCCAGCAGTGCATCAGGGGACCACACTGAAGCTTTCTTT. Protein sequence: CASSASGDHTEAFF.

The J gene is TRBJ1-1, the V gene TRBV18, with D possibly being TRBD1 (6 bases). CDR1 is KGHSH and CDR2 is LQKENI in the germline V gene. Trimming took 3 bases from V and 0 from J, leaving 11 bases between them. There are 15 residues in the CDR3. The CDR3: CASSPHREMNTEAFF. CDR3 sequence (DNA): TGTGCCAGCTCACCGCACAGGGAGATGAACACTGAAGCTTTCTTT.

This rearrangement joins TRBV5-6 to TRBJ2-2; 8 bases align to TRBD2. This CDR3 contains 15 residues. CDR1 SGHDT and CDR2 YYEEEE come from the germline V gene. Losses at the gene ends were 5 bases for V and 3 bases for J; bases not matched to a gene: 6. CDR3 DNA: TGTGCCAGCAGTTCGGGGGGGCAGGACACCGGGGAGCTGTTTTTT. It specifies CASSSGGQDTGELFF.

This rearrangement joins TRBV28 to TRBJ1-2, with D unclear. Between the trimmed V and J ends, which lost 1 base and 2 bases, there was a span of 11 bases. CDR3 length: 15 amino acids. CDR1 is MDHEN, CDR2 SYDVKM, per germline. As DNA, the CDR3 is TGTGCCAGCAGTTTATACACAGTCTCGAACTATGGCTACACCTTC. Its translation: CASSLYTVSNYGYTF.

The rearrangement joins TRBV30 to TRBJ2-1; perhaps TRBD1 as D (5 bases). CDR1 GTSNPN and CDR2 SVGIG come from the germline V gene (reference sequence). V was cut by 4 bases and J by 9 bases, with 16 bases left in between. The CDR3 has 13 residues. The CDR3 reads CAWTKKGMSEQFF. CDR3 in DNA: TGTGCCTGGACTAAGAAGGGGATGAGTGAGCAGTTCTTC.

The genes are TRBV2 and TRBJ2-1; perhaps TRBD1 as D (5 bases). The CDR3 has 13 residues. Germline CDR1 reads SNHLY; CDR2 reads FYNNEI. V dropped 2 bases and J dropped 4 bases, with 6 bases sitting between them. The CDR3 loop reads CASSEQGYNEQFF. In DNA form, the CDR3 reads TGTGCCAGCAGTGAACAGGGATACAATGAGCAGTTCTTC.

As concerns this clone: Distinct nucleotide sequences in the sample also encode this CDR3. The chain employs TRBV6-5 and TRBJ1-3; a weak D match, TRBD1 (5 bases). From germline, CDR1 is MNHEY and CDR2 SVGAGI. The CDR3 consists of 13 residues. The ends were cut back, 5 bases at V and 0 bases at J, with 5 bases in the middle. The CDR3, as DNA: TGTGCCAGCAGTAGGGGCTCTGGAAACACCATATATTTT. Translating it yields CASSRGSGNTIYF.

V usage is TRBV4-1 and J usage is TRBJ2-2; 7 nucleotides match TRBD1. Germline lookup yields CDR1 MGHRA and CDR2 YSYEKL. This CDR3 has 18 residues. V dropped 3 bases and J dropped 0; count of bases not matched to a gene: 10. The CDR3 region has the DNA TGCGCCAGCAGCCATATCCCGCCGGGACAGACGAACACCGGGGAGCTGTTTTTT. Encoded protein: CASSHIPPGQTNTGELFF.

The chain uses TRBV6-6 and TRBJ2-2; the match to TRBD1 covers 9 bases. Germline V gene data show CDR1 as MNHNY and CDR2 as SVGAGI (reference sequence). Trimming cost V 7 bases and J 1 base; bases outside gene matches: 7. The CDR3 consists of 16 residues. The CDR3 sequence: CASKKPGQGNTGELFF. DNA of the CDR3: TGTGCCAGCAAGAAACCGGGACAGGGGAACACCGGGGAGCTGTTTTTT.

V is TRBV11-2 and J is TRBJ2-4; possibly TRBD1 for D (6 bases). The germline CDR1 and CDR2 sequences are SGHAT and FQNNGV. V was pared by 5 bases and J by 0 bases, with 11 bases between. The CDR3 length is 15 residues. The CDR3 is CASSLRTVAKNIQYF. CDR3 nucleotides: TGTGCCAGCAGCCTACGGACAGTAGCCAAAAACATTCAGTACTTC. Looking up the rest from reference TRBV11-2 and TRBJ2-4 gives the full variable domain: EAGVAQSPRYKIIEKRQSVAFWCNPISGHATLYWYQQILGQGPKLLIQFQNNGVVDDSQLPKDRFSAERLKGVDSTLKIQPAKLEDSAVYLCASSLRTVAKNIQYFGAGTRLSVL.

This rearrangement joins TRBV20-1 to TRBJ1-2; D unresolved. The CDR3 contains 11 residues. Germline V CDR1 and CDR2: DFQATT, SNEGSKA (reference sequence). V was clipped by 6 bases and J by 7 bases, with 12 bases between them. The DNA of the CDR3 is TGCAGTGCCGGATATTCGGGTGGCTACACCTTC. Protein sequence: CSAGYSGGYTF.

The chain joins TRBV24-1 to TRBJ2-2; 9 nucleotides line up with TRBD1. The CDR3 is made up of 17 amino acids. V lost 4 bases to trimming and J lost 4 bases; unmatched junction nucleotides: 9. Germline CDR1 and CDR2: KGHDR and SFDVKD. The CDR3 DNA sequence: TGTGCCACCAGTGACTATTGGACAGGGGAGGCCACCGGGGAGCTGTTTTTT. Its protein product is CATSDYWTGEATGELFF.

The chain uses TRBV5-1 and TRBJ2-5; maybe TRBD2 (5 bases). The V end was cut by 4 bases, the J end by 2 bases, with 15 bases between. Germline V lookup: CDR1 SGHRS, CDR2 YFSETQ. The CDR3 length is 15 residues. CDR3 bases: TGCGCCAGCAGCGTCGCGGGCCTAGCTCAAGAGACCCAGTACTTC. Its translation: CASSVAGLAQETQYF.

This clone was detected only a few times. This chain connects TRBV30 to TRBJ2-7; 9 bases are shared with TRBD1. Trimming cost V 7 bases and J 0 bases; bases outside gene matches: 7. CDR1 is GTSNPN, CDR2 SVGIG, per germline (reference sequence). The CDR3 has 14 residues. CDR3 sequence reads: CAYNRGLGSYEQYF. As DNA, the CDR3 is TGTGCCTATAACAGGGGGCTGGGCTCCTACGAGCAGTACTTC.

The chain has TRBV19 and TRBJ2-2; 10 nucleotides agree with TRBD2. CDR1 is LNHDA and CDR2 is SQIVND in the germline V gene (reference sequence). The ends lost 6 bases at V and 3 bases at J; junction bases unmatched: 10. The CDR3 spans 17 residues. CDR3 nucleotides: TGTGCCAGTAGGCCGACGGGACTAGCGTGGGACACCGGGGAGCTGTTTTTT. Encoded protein: CASRPTGLAWDTGELFF. Looking up the rest from reference TRBV19 and TRBJ2-2 gives the full variable domain: DGGITQSPKYLFRKEGQNVTLSCEQNLNHDAMYWYRQDPGQGLRLIYYSQIVNDFQKGDIAEGYSVSREKKESFPLTVTSAQKNPTAFYLCASRPTGLAWDTGELFFGEGSRLTVL.

The chain recombines TRBV11-3 with TRBJ2-1; 9 nucleotides agree with TRBD1. J gave up 8 bases and V 0 bases, and 5 bases lay outside the gene matches. The CDR3 is 15 amino acids. Germline CDR1 SGHNT, CDR2 YENEEA. The CDR3 loop reads CASSLETGQGYEQFF. CDR3 coding DNA: TGTGCCAGCAGCTTAGAGACGGGACAGGGCTATGAGCAGTTCTTC.

This clone was recorded once. The chain links TRBV5-1 to TRBJ2-3, with TRBD1 identical over 9 bases. Germline CDR1 and CDR2: SGHRS and YFSETQ. This CDR3 has 14 residues. V shed 2 bases and J 6 bases; nucleotides not matched to a gene: 4. Here the CDR3 reads CASSLQGAVDTQYF. The CDR3 nucleotides are TGCGCCAGCAGCTTACAGGGGGCCGTGGATACGCAGTATTTT. Supplemented by reference TRBV5-1 and TRBJ2-3, the full variable domain reads KAGVTQTPRYLIKTRGQQVTLSCSPISGHRSVSWYQQTPGQGLQFLFEYFSETQRNKGNFPGRFSGRQFSNSRSEMNVSTLELGDSALYLCASSLQGAVDTQYFGPGTRLTVL.

The chain links TRBV7-9 to TRBJ2-3; 8 positions agree with TRBD2. V was clipped by 1 base and J by 2 bases; unmatched bases: 11. This CDR3 contains 18 residues. Germline V lookup: CDR1 SEHNR, CDR2 FQNEAQ (reference sequence). CDR3 DNA: TGTGCCAGCAGCTTAGGTCGGGGGGGGCCCCGGATCACAGATACGCAGTATTTT. As protein: CASSLGRGGPRITDTQYF.

The chain is built from TRBV3-1 (or the pseudogene TRBV3-2) and TRBJ2-1, with 8 bases matching TRBD1. The CDR3 totals 14 residues. Germline CDR1 and CDR2: LGHDT and YNNKEL (reference sequence). J lost 6 bases, V lost 6 bases, and 7 bases had no gene match. The DNA of the CDR3 is TGTGCCAGCAGGCCGACCGGGACAGGCAATGAGCAGTTCTTC. It codes for CASRPTGTGNEQFF.

In its sample, this clone was seen once. V is TRBV5-8 and J is TRBJ1-3; 7 nucleotides line up with TRBD1. Germline V gene sequence: CDR1 SGHTS, CDR2 YDEGEE. The CDR3 loop spans 15 amino acids. V shed 0 bases and J 1 base; nucleotides not matched to a gene: 1. CDR3 nucleotides: TGTGCCAGCAGCTTGGGGGACAGATCTGGAAACACCATATATTTT. Amino acid sequence: CASSLGDRSGNTIYF. The full variable domain, its missing parts supplied by reference TRBV5-8 and TRBJ1-3, is EAGVTQSPTHLIKTRGQQATLRCSPISGHTSVYWYQQALGLGLQFLLWYDEGEERNRGNFPPRFSGRQFPNYSSELNVNALELEDSALYLCASSLGDRSGNTIYFGEGSWLTVV.

Regarding this clone: Other DNA sequences from this sample encode an identical CDR3 as well. The chain is built from TRBV18 and TRBJ1-1; 7 positions agree with TRBD1. The CDR3 is 15 amino acids. CDR1 is KGHSH and CDR2 is LQKENI in the germline V gene. Trimming at V came to 2 bases and at J to 1 base, leaving 4 bases not matched to a gene. The CDR3 DNA is TGTGCCAGCTCACCAGGGACAGCGAGGAACACTGAAGCTTTCTTT. Translated, it gives CASSPGTARNTEAFF.

This chain links TRBV5-1 with TRBJ1-3; D may be TRBD1 (6 bases). From germline, CDR1 is SGHRS and CDR2 YFSETQ. CDR3 length: 16 amino acids. V shed 0 bases and J shed 4 bases, with 14 bases lying between them. The DNA for the CDR3 is TGCGCCAGCAGCTTGGTGGGGCAGGGGATAGGAAACACCATATATTTT. It codes for CASSLVGQGIGNTIYF.

The chain employs TRBV6-1 and TRBJ2-5; a possible D gene is TRBD1 (7 bases). The germline V gene has CDR1 MNHNS and CDR2 SASEGT. V was cut by 1 base and J by 5 bases, with 11 bases left in between. The CDR3 runs 14 residues. The CDR3 nucleotides are TGTGCCAGCAGTGAAGAGACAGGGAGGGAGACCCAGTACTTC. Protein sequence: CASSEETGRETQYF.

The chain has TRBV29-1 and TRBJ1-1; 9 nucleotides match TRBD1. After removal of 8 bases from V and 4 bases from J, the junction contained 8 bases not matched to a gene. CDR1 is SQVTM and CDR2 is ANQGSEA in the germline V gene. The CDR3 length is 13 residues. CDR3 in DNA: TGCAGCTTTCGACAGGGGGATGGCACTGAAGCTTTCTTT. Its protein is CSFRQGDGTEAFF.

V usage is TRBV3-1 (or the pseudogene TRBV3-2) and J usage is TRBJ2-3; D is possibly TRBD2 (6 bases). CDR1 and CDR2 (germline): LGHDT, YNNKEL (reference sequence). CDR3 size: 14 residues. With 3 bases removed from V and 1 base from J, the gap between germline ends came to 8 bases. The DNA of the CDR3 is TGTGCCAGCAGCCAGCGGGGAGGCACAGATACGCAGTATTTT. It encodes CASSQRGGTDTQYF.

The V and J genes are TRBV7-6 and TRBJ2-3; TRBD2 matches at 10 bases. J lost 0 bases, V lost 5 bases, and 11 bases had no gene match. This CDR3 has 18 residues. The germline gives CDR1 SGHVS, CDR2 FNYEAQ. The CDR3 DNA reads TGTGCCAGCAGCCCATCATTCGGACTAGCGGAAAGCACAGATACGCAGTATTTT. It codes for CASSPSFGLAESTDTQYF.

The rearrangement uses TRBV9 and TRBJ2-7; D is possibly TRBD1 (6 bases). The CDR3 length is 14 residues. From germline, CDR1 is SGDLS and CDR2 YYNGEE. V was shortened by 4 bases and J by 1 base, with 12 bases between the two germline ends. CDR3 loop: CASSSQGQSYEQYF. CDR3 nucleotide sequence: TGTGCCAGCAGCTCACAGGGACAATCCTACGAGCAGTACTTC.

The V call is TRBV7-9, the J call TRBJ2-3, with D tentatively TRBD2 (5 bases). The germline gives CDR1 SEHNR, CDR2 FQNEAQ (reference sequence). CDR3 length: 15 amino acids. With 1 base removed from V and 2 bases from J, the gap between germline ends came to 10 bases. For the CDR3, the DNA is TGTGCCAGCAGCTTAGGACTAACCAACACAGATACGCAGTATTTT. Its protein is CASSLGLTNTDTQYF.

This clone was recorded once. The CDR3 loop is CASSLGLTTDTQYF. For the CDR3, the DNA is TGTGCCAGCAGCTTGGGACTAACCACAGATACGCAGTATTTT. The gene calls are TRBV7-9 and TRBJ2-3, with 7 bases fitting TRBD2. Trimming removed 3 bases from V and 2 bases from J; junction bases left unmatched: 2. Per the germline V gene, CDR1 is SEHNR and CDR2 is FQNEAQ (reference sequence). CDR3 length: 14 amino acids.

The gene calls are TRBV10-3 and TRBJ2-1; D may be TRBD2 (7 bases). Deletions cut 4 bases from V and 6 bases from J, with 13 bases between. The CDR3 covers 14 residues. Germline V gene lookup returns CDR1 ENHRY and CDR2 SYGVKD. In DNA, the CDR3 is TGTGCCATCAGTGCGGGGGGCCGCGGCAATGAGCAGTTCTTC. As protein: CAISAGGRGNEQFF.

V gene TRBV4-2 combines with J gene TRBJ2-5, with TRBD1 matching 8 bases. The CDR3 is 14 amino acids. V shed 1 base and J 3 bases; nucleotides not matched to a gene: 1. From germline, CDR1 is LGHNA and CDR2 YNFKEQ. DNA of the CDR3: TGTGCCAGCAGCCAAGGGGGACAGGAAGAGACCCAGTACTTC. As protein: CASSQGGQEETQYF.